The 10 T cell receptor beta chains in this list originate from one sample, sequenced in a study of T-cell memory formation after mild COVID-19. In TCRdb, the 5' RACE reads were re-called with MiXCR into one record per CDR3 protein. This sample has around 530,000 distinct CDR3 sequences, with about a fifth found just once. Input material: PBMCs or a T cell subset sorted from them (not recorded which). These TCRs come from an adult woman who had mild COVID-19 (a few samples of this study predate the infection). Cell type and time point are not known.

The chain's CDR3 is CSATTGTSIPNTGELFF. CDR3 in DNA: TGCAGTGCTACTACTGGAACTAGTATCCCGAACACCGGGGAGCTGTTTTTT. This chain joins TRBV20-1 and TRBJ2-2; possible D gene TRBD2, 5 bases. With 4 bases removed from V and 0 bases from J, the gap between germline ends came to 18 bases. The CDR3 covers 17 residues. The germline V gene has CDR1 DFQATT and CDR2 SNEGSKA (reference sequence).

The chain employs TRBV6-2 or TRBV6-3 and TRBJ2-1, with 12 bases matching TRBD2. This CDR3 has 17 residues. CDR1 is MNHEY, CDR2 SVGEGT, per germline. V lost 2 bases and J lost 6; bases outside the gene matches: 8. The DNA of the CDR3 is TGTGCCAGCAGTTACGGCTCTAGCGGGAGGGGTCTCAATGAGCAGTTCTTC. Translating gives CASSYGSSGRGLNEQFF.

The CDR3 DNA is TGTGCCAGCAGTTTCGGCGGGACAGGGGGGGGGACCCAGTACTTC. Residues: CASSFGGTGGGTQYF. The chain uses TRBV12-3 or TRBV12-4 and TRBJ2-5; 11 positions match TRBD1. The V gene end was trimmed by 3 bases and the J gene end by 7 bases; junction bases not matched to a gene: 7. This CDR3 is built from 15 residues.

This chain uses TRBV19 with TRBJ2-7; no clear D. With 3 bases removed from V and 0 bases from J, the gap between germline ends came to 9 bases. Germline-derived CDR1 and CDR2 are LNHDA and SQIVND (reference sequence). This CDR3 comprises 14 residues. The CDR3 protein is CASSIGLFSYEQYF. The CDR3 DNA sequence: TGTGCCAGTAGTATTGGTCTTTTCTCCTACGAGCAGTACTTC.

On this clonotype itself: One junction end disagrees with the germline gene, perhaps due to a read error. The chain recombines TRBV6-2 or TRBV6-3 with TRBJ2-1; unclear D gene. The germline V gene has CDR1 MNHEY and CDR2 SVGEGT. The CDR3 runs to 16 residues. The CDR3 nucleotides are TGTGTCAGCAGTTACTCCGTAGCTAGCTCCTACAATGAGCAGTTCTTC. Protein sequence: CVSSYSVASSYNEQFF.

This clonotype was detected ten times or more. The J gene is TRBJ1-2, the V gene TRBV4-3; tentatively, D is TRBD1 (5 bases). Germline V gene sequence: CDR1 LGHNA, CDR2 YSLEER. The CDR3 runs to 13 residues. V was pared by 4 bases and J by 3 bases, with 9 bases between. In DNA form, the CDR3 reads TGCGCCAGCAGCCCAGACAGCTACTATGGCTACACCTTC. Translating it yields CASSPDSYYGYTF.

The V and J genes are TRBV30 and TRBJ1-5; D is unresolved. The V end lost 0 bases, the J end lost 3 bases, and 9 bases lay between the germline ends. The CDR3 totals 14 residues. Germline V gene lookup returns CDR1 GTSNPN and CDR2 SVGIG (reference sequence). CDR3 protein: CAWSVVQHNQPQHF. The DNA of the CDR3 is TGTGCCTGGAGTGTAGTACAGCACAATCAGCCCCAGCATTTT.

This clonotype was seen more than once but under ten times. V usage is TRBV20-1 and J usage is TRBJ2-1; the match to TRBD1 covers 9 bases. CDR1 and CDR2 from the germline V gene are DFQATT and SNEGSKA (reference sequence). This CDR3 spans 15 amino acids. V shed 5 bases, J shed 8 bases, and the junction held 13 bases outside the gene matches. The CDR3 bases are TGCAGTGCTTCCGGCACAGGGGGCAAAGGCGATGAGCAGTTCTTC. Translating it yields CSASGTGGKGDEQFF.

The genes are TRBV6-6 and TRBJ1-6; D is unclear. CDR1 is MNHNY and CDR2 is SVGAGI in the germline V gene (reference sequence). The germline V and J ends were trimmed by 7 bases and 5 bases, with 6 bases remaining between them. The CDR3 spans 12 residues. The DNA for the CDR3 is TGTGCCAGCACTAGTAATAATTCACCCCTCCACTTT. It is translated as CASTSNNSPLHF.

The CDR3 bases are TGTGCCAGCAGCTGGACAGGGGGCTCGGGTGATGAAAAACTGTTTTTT. Translated: CASSWTGGSGDEKLFF. The chain combines TRBV6-6 with TRBJ1-4, with 11 bases fitting TRBD1. The ends lost 6 bases at V and 6 bases at J; junction bases unmatched: 9. In germline, CDR1 is MNHNY, CDR2 SVGAGI (reference sequence). CDR3 size: 16 residues.